The TCR beta chain under discussion was sequenced for a study of molecular identifiers for immune sequencing clone quantification. Each CDR3 protein is one row after TCRdb ran MiXCR on the PCR reads. The data contain a few hundred thousand distinct CDR3 sequences, over 20% of them seen just once; the ten biggest clones take up 0.7% to 0.95%. This clonotype was seen more than once but under ten times. Its antigen is unidentified. Study outcomes and limitations: Clone sizes could be underestimated for highly expanded clones when identical TCR molecules share a barcode. Reports indicate spiked Jurkat TCR RNA from one cell could be found among around 1 million naive cells.

V was shortened by 0 bases and J by 0 bases, with 9 bases between the two germline ends. Germline V gene sequence: CDR1 SGHDT, CDR2 YYEEEE. This CDR3 has 15 residues. The receptor comes from a human donor in good health. Some libraries in this study had Jurkat cell RNA spiked in. Material for sequencing was naive CD8+ T cells from blood, with Jurkat cell RNA spiked in. Subset reported: FACS-sorted CD8+CD4-CCR7+CD45RA+ naive T cells. The genes are TRBV5-6 and TRBJ1-1; unclear D gene. CDR3: CASSLVRVVNTEAFF. In DNA form, the CDR3 reads TGTGCCAGCAGCTTGGTAAGGGTAGTGAACACTGAAGCTTTCTTT.